These 21 T cell receptor beta chains came from one sample sequenced in a study of cytomegalovirus exposure and HLA in healthy donors. PCR used 60 Vbeta primers and 13 Jbeta primers. Sequenced by immunoSEQ multiplex PCR; TCRdb stores in-frame clones only, minus some. The sample includes some 130,000 clones. Sample: PBMCs. The receptors were sampled from a man between 18 and 29 years old in good health and CMV-seronegative.

The chain uses TRBV4-3 and TRBJ1-3, with D hard to call. Trimming removed 0 bases at V and 0 bases at J, with 12 bases between. The CDR3 spans 17 residues. Looked up from germline, CDR1 is LGHNA and CDR2 is YSLEER. CDR3 residues: CASSQEGRSSSGNTIYF. CDR3 bases: TGCGCCAGCAGCCAAGAGGGCAGATCCAGCTCTGGAAACACCATATATTTT.

The chain recombines TRBV28 with TRBJ1-4; no definite D call. Germline CDR1 is MDHEN and CDR2 is SYDVKM. The CDR3 extends over 11 amino acids. Trimming took 8 bases from V and 10 from J, leaving 11 bases between them. The CDR3 is CASGGEGKLFF. CDR3 nucleotides: TGTGCCAGCGGTGGTGAGGGAAAACTGTTTTTT.

The rearrangement links TRBV13 to TRBJ1-2, with a weak D call TRBD1 (5 bases). This CDR3 is 17 amino acids long. The germline V gene encodes CDR1 PRHDT and CDR2 FYEKMQ (reference sequence). V dropped 0 bases and J dropped 0 bases, with 14 bases sitting between them. The CDR3 nucleotides are TGTGCCAGCAGCTTAGGGGGCGGGGCTCCGACTAACTATGGCTACACCTTC. The encoded protein is CASSLGGGAPTNYGYTF.

The CDR3 coding sequence is TGTGCCAGCAGGATCAGAGGACTAGCGGGAGAGACCCAGTACTTC. It codes for CASRIRGLAGETQYF. The chain uses TRBV2 and TRBJ2-5, with 11 positions matching TRBD2. The V segment lost 6 bases and the J segment 4 bases; nucleotides outside the gene matches: 7. This CDR3 comprises 15 residues. In germline, CDR1 is SNHLY, CDR2 FYNNEI.

The chain combines TRBV7-2 with TRBJ1-3; D gene unclear. Germline V gene sequence: CDR1 SGHTA, CDR2 FQGNSA. Trimming cost V 0 bases and J 1 base, with 7 bases left between them. The CDR3 has 15 residues. As DNA, the CDR3 is TGTGCCAGCAGCTTAGCGAGTGGTTCTGGAAACACCATATATTTT. Residues: CASSLASGSGNTIYF.

V gene TRBV10-3 combines with J gene TRBJ2-7, with D tentatively TRBD2 (6 bases). The germline CDR1 and CDR2 sequences are ENHRY and SYGVKD. CDR3 length: 13 amino acids. Trimming removed 4 bases at V and 11 bases at J, with 18 bases between. For the CDR3, the DNA is TGTGCCATCAGTGGGGGAGGCGGGACTTGGGAGTACTTC. Protein: CAISGGGGTWEYF.

The chain joins TRBV2 to TRBJ2-5, with TRBD1 matching 8 bases. Judging by the DNA end, TRBJ2-7 fits better; the J call may be wrong. The length of the CDR3 is 16 residues. CDR1 and CDR2 from the germline V gene are SNHLY and FYNNEI. The DNA for the CDR3 is TGTGCCAGCAGTGTCCTTGGGGGACAGGCTACCTACGAGCAGTACTTC. Translated: CASSVLGGQATYEQYF.

Of note for this clone: At one end the junction does not follow the germline gene, possibly because of a read error. The genes are TRBV2 and TRBJ2-7; D gene ambiguous. The germline V gene has CDR1 SNHLY and CDR2 FYNNEI. This CDR3 is built from 8 residues. CDR3 protein: CASSFDKF. The CDR3 region has the DNA TGTGCCAGCAGTTTTGACAAATTC. Filled out from reference TRBV2 and TRBJ2-7, the complete variable domain reads EPEVTQTPSHQVTQMGQEVILRCVPISNHLYFYWYRQILGQKVEFLVSFYNNEISEKSEIFDDQFSVERPDGSNFTLKIRSTKLEDSAMYFCASSFDKFGPGTRLTVT.

This chain connects TRBV7-8 to TRBJ1-3; the D gene is possibly TRBD1 (6 bases). Between the trimmed V and J ends, which lost 2 bases and 2 bases, there was a span of 16 bases. This CDR3 is 17 amino acids long. In germline, CDR1 is SGHVS, CDR2 FQNEAQ. CDR3 sequence (DNA): TGTGCCAGCAGCTTAACCCCCGCCCCAGGGGCTGGAAACACCATATATTTT. Its protein is CASSLTPAPGAGNTIYF.

The chain has TRBV27 and TRBJ2-3; D may be TRBD1 (5 bases). Germline lookup yields CDR1 MNHEY and CDR2 SMNVEV (reference sequence). Trimming removed 7 bases at V and 1 base at J, with 15 bases between. The CDR3 contains 15 residues. CDR3 DNA: TGTGCCAGCACCCACCTTGGGGCAGGCACAGATACGCAGTATTTT. Translating it yields CASTHLGAGTDTQYF.

V is TRBV19 and J is TRBJ1-2, with TRBD1 matching 8 bases. V lost 9 bases, J lost 4 bases, and 10 bases stayed unmatched. This CDR3 has 14 residues. Germline V gives CDR1 LNHDA, CDR2 SQIVND (reference sequence). The CDR3 here is CASTHPDRGYGYTF. The CDR3 DNA is TGTGCCAGCACTCACCCCGACAGGGGCTATGGCTACACCTTC.

The CDR3 sequence: CASSLFKGSSYNEQFF. CDR3 DNA: TGTGCCAGCAGTTTATTTAAAGGGAGCTCCTACAATGAGCAGTTCTTC. V gene TRBV28 combines with J gene TRBJ2-1; TRBD2 is a possible D gene (5 bases). CDR1 and CDR2 (germline): MDHEN, SYDVKM. CDR3 length: 16 residues. V lost 1 base and J lost 0, with 10 bases in between. The variable domain in full, completed from reference TRBV28 and TRBJ2-1, reads DVKVTQSSRYLVKRTGEKVFLECVQDMDHENMFWYRQDPGLGLRLIYFSYDVKMKEKGDIPEGYSVSREKKERFSLILESASTNQTSMYLCASSLFKGSSYNEQFFGPGTRLTVL.

The CDR3 nucleotides are TGTGCCAGCAGCGTTGACTCCTGGGAGCTGTTTTTT. Residues: CASSVDSWELFF. The J gene is TRBJ2-2, the V gene TRBV5-4; no firm D call. With 4 bases removed from V and 9 bases from J, the gap between germline ends came to 10 bases. Germline V gene sequence: CDR1 SGHNT, CDR2 YYREEE (reference sequence). There are 12 residues in the CDR3.

The V and J genes are TRBV6-1 and TRBJ2-5, with D perhaps TRBD2 (5 bases). The J call may be wrong; the DNA end is better matched by TRBJ2-7. This CDR3 is 14 amino acids long. Germline V gene lookup returns CDR1 MNHNS and CDR2 SASEGT. Here the CDR3 DNA reads TGTGCCAGCAGTGAGGTGGGAGCACCATACGAGCAGTACTTC. It yields the protein CASSEVGAPYEQYF.

This rearrangement joins TRBV4-3 to TRBJ2-1; 7 bases agree with TRBD2. The CDR3 is 16 residues long. The germline V gene encodes CDR1 LGHNA and CDR2 YSLEER. J lost 6 bases, V lost 0 bases, and 8 bases had no gene match. CDR3 region: CASSQDVPGGSNEQFF. The CDR3 region has the DNA TGCGCCAGCAGCCAAGATGTCCCGGGGGGTTCCAATGAGCAGTTCTTC.

This rearrangement joins TRBV5-1 to TRBJ1-5; D gene ambiguous. Trimming left V 2 bases short and J 0 bases short, with 6 bases between. This CDR3 is built from 14 residues. Germline V gives CDR1 SGHRS, CDR2 YFSETQ. The CDR3 DNA reads TGCGCCAGCAGCTTAGACACTAGCAATCAGCCCCAGCATTTT. This encodes CASSLDTSNQPQHF.

This chain connects TRBV28 to TRBJ1-5; 8 bases align to TRBD1. This CDR3 region has 14 residues. The V segment lost 5 bases and the J segment 5 bases; nucleotides outside the gene matches: 5. Germline loops: CDR1 MDHEN, CDR2 SYDVKM. This chain's CDR3 is CASSLRTGYQPQHF. The CDR3, as DNA: TGTGCCAGCAGTCTTCGGACAGGGTATCAGCCCCAGCATTTT.

This chain connects TRBV5-1 to TRBJ2-1; 7 bases line up with TRBD2. The V and J ends lost 3 bases and 5 bases, in that order; junction bases with no gene match: 8. The CDR3 sequence is 15 residues long. CDR1 and CDR2 (germline): SGHRS, YFSETQ. The CDR3: CASSSRGNDDNEQFF. Here the CDR3 DNA reads TGCGCCAGCAGCTCGCGGGGGAATGATGACAATGAGCAGTTCTTC. The variable domain in full, with the rest retrieved from reference TRBV5-1 and TRBJ2-1, is KAGVTQTPRYLIKTRGQQVTLSCSPISGHRSVSWYQQTPGQGLQFLFEYFSETQRNKGNFPGRFSGRQFSNSRSEMNVSTLELGDSALYLCASSSRGNDDNEQFFGPGTRLTVL.

The chain couples TRBV9 to TRBJ2-1, with D possibly matching TRBD1 (6 bases). CDR3 length: 16 residues. Trimming removed 1 base at V and 8 bases at J, with 19 bases between. Germline V CDR1 and CDR2: SGDLS, YYNGEE. The DNA of the CDR3 is TGTGCCAGCAGCGTATCTGGGGGCGCAGGTCGGGATGAGCAGTTCTTC. This gives the protein CASSVSGGAGRDEQFF.

V gene TRBV6-1 combines with J gene TRBJ2-5; D call uncertain. The CDR3 is 9 amino acids. V gave up 4 bases and J gave up 13 bases, with 7 bases separating them. Germline CDR1 is MNHNS and CDR2 is SASEGT. CDR3 region: CASSAVRYF. CDR3 bases: TGTGCCAGCAGTGCCGTCAGGTACTTC.

The rearrangement joins TRBV19 to TRBJ2-7, with TRBD1 identical over 9 bases. V lost 1 base to trimming and J lost 6 bases; unmatched junction nucleotides: 10. There are 16 residues in the CDR3. Germline V lookup: CDR1 LNHDA, CDR2 SQIVND (reference sequence). CDR3 in amino acids: CASSIAGTGRSGEQYF. The CDR3 nucleotides read TGTGCCAGTAGTATAGCTGGGACAGGGAGGTCGGGCGAGCAGTACTTC.